The clone carrying this TCR beta chain was recorded a few times. Its antigen is still unknown. MiXCR, applied by TCRdb to the 5' RACE reads, yields one record per CDR3 protein. The sample holds 300,000 or so distinct CDR3 sequences, 13% seen once. The CDR3 runs 13 residues. CDR1 is DFQATT, CDR2 SNEGSKA, per germline (reference sequence). The V end lost 1 base, the J end lost 4 bases, and 10 bases lay between the germline ends. This sample was included in a study of T cells after yellow fever vaccination. Study-level background: When fractions had low cell numbers, they were prepared with SMART-Seq v4 Ultra Low Input. Findings and limits, study-wide: Clones from primary vaccination mostly reappeared after the booster (around 96% CD4, approximately 91% CD8).

The rearrangement joins TRBV20-1 to TRBJ2-5, with D perhaps TRBD2 (5 bases). The sequence was collected from a man aged 25 to 40 who received the YFV17D yellow fever vaccine. The sequences come from CD4+ T cells sorted from PBMCs, collected 45 days after the yellow fever booster vaccination. The CDR3 is CSARAPGIETQYF. The CDR3 nucleotides are TGCAGTGCTAGAGCCCCCGGGATAGAGACCCAGTACTTC.